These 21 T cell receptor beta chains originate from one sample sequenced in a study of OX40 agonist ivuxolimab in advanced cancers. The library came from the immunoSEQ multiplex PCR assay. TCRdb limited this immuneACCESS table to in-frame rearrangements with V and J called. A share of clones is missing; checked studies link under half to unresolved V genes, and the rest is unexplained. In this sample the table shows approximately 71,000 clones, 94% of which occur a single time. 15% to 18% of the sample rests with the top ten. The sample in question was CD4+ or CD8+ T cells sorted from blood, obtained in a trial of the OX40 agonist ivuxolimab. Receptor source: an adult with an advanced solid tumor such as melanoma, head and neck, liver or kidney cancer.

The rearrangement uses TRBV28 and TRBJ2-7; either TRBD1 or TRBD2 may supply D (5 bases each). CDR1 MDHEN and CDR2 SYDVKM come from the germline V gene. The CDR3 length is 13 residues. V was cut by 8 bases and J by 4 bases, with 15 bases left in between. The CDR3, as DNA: TGTGCCAGCGGGGGAACCACTGCGTACGAGCAGTACTTC. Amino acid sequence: CASGGTTAYEQYF. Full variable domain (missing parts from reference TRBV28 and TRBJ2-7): DVKVTQSSRYLVKRTGEKVFLECVQDMDHENMFWYRQDPGLGLRLIYFSYDVKMKEKGDIPEGYSVSREKKERFSLILESASTNQTSMYLCASGGTTAYEQYFGPGTRLTVT.

The CDR3 spells CASSLDPGADTEAFF. The CDR3, as DNA: TGTGCCAGCAGCTTGGATCCAGGGGCCGACACTGAAGCTTTCTTT. V usage is TRBV5-4 and J usage is TRBJ1-1; possibly TRBD1 for D (6 bases). This CDR3 comprises 15 residues. Germline CDR1 SGHNT, CDR2 YYREEE (reference sequence). V lost 0 bases and J lost 3, with 12 bases in between.

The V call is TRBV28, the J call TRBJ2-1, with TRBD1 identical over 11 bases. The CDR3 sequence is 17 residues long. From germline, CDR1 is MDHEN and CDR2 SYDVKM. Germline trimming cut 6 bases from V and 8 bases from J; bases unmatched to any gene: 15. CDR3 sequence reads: CASRYRGPGQGGDEQFF. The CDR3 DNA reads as TGTGCCAGCAGGTATCGAGGACCGGGACAGGGGGGAGATGAGCAGTTCTTC.

CDR3 sequence (DNA): TGTGCCAGCAGTTTCCCAGGGGATAGTACTGAAGCTTTCTTT. Amino acids: CASSFPGDSTEAFF. The rearrangement joins TRBV28 to TRBJ1-1; TRBD1 might be the D (6 bases). The germline CDR1 and CDR2 sequences are MDHEN and SYDVKM. V gave up 3 bases and J gave up 5 bases, with 13 bases separating them. This CDR3 has 14 residues.

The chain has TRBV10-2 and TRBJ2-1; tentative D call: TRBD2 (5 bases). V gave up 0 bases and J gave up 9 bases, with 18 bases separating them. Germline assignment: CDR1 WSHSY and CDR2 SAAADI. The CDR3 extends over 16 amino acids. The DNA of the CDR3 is TGCGCCAGCAGTGAGTCCACGGCGGGTCCTTTCAGTGAGCAGTTCTTC. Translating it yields CASSESTAGPFSEQFF.

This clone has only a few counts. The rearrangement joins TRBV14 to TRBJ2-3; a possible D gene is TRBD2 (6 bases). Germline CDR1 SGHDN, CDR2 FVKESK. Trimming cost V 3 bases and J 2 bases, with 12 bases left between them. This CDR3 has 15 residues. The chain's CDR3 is CASSQGTFHTDTQYF. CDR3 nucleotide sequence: TGTGCCAGCAGCCAGGGGACTTTCCACACAGATACGCAGTATTTT.

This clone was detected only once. The CDR3 loop is CASSLGTYPSSGANVLTF. Written as DNA, the CDR3 is TGTGCCAGCAGCCTTGGGACGTATCCTTCCTCTGGGGCCAACGTCCTGACTTTC. This sequence joins TRBV9 and TRBJ2-6, with D perhaps given as TRBD1 or TRBD2 (5 bases each). CDR3 length: 18 amino acids. Germline V gene data show CDR1 as SGDLS and CDR2 as YYNGEE. V gave up 4 bases and J gave up 0 bases, with 17 bases separating them.

CDR3 in amino acids: CASSSDSAEANEKLFF. CDR3 DNA: TGTGCCAGCAGCTCGGACAGTGCAGAGGCTAATGAAAAACTGTTTTTT. The chain employs TRBV5-6 and TRBJ1-4; D possibly corresponds to TRBD1 (6 bases). The length of the CDR3 is 16 residues. The V end was cut by 3 bases, the J end by 3 bases, with 15 bases between. The V gene's germline CDR1 is SGHDT and CDR2 YYEEEE.

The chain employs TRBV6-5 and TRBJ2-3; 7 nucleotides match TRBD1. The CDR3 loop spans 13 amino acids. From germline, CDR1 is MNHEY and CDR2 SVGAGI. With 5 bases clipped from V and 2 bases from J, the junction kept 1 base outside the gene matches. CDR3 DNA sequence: TGTGCCAGCAGTGACAGGGTCACAGATACGCAGTATTTT. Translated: CASSDRVTDTQYF.

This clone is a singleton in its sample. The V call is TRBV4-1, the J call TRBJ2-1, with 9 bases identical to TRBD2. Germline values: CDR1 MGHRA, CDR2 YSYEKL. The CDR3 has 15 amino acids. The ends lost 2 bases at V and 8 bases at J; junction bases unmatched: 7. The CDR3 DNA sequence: TGCGCCAGCAGCCAAATGACTAGCGGATCAGATGAGCAGTTCTTC. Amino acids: CASSQMTSGSDEQFF.

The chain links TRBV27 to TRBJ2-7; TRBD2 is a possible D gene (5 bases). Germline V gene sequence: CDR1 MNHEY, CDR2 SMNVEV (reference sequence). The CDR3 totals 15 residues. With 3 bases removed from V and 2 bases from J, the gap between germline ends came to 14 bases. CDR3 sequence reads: CASSFSPGTTYEQYF. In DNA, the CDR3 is TGTGCCAGCAGTTTTTCTCCGGGAACCACCTACGAGCAGTACTTC.

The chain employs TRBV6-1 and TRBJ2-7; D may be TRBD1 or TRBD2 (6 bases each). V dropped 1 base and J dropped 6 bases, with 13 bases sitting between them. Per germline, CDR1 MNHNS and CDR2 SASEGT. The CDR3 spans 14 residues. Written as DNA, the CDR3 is TGTGCCAGCAGTGAAGGCAGGGGACTCTTCGAGCAGTACTTC. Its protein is CASSEGRGLFEQYF.

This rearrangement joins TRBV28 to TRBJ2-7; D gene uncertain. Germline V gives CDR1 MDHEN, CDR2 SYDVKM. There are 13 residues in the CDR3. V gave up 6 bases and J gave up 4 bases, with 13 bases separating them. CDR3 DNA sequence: TGTGCCAGCAGCCCCCTTAGTGGGTACGAGCAGTACTTC. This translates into CASSPLSGYEQYF. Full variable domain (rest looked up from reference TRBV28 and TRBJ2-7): DVKVTQSSRYLVKRTGEKVFLECVQDMDHENMFWYRQDPGLGLRLIYFSYDVKMKEKGDIPEGYSVSREKKERFSLILESASTNQTSMYLCASSPLSGYEQYFGPGTRLTVT.

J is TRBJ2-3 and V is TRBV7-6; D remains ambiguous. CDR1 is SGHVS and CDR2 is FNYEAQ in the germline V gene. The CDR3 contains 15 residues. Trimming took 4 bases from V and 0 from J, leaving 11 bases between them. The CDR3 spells CASSSRVVSTDTQYF. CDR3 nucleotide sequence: TGTGCCAGCAGCTCCAGAGTGGTGAGCACAGATACGCAGTATTTT.

In DNA, the CDR3 is TGTGCCAGCAGCGTCAAAGGGGACAGGAACGAGCAGTACTTC. Its translation: CASSVKGDRNEQYF. The chain recombines TRBV7-6 with TRBJ2-7, with 8 bases aligning to TRBD1. V was pared by 5 bases and J by 5 bases, with 8 bases of the junction left unmatched. CDR1 is SGHVS and CDR2 is FNYEAQ in the germline V gene. The length of the CDR3 is 14 residues.

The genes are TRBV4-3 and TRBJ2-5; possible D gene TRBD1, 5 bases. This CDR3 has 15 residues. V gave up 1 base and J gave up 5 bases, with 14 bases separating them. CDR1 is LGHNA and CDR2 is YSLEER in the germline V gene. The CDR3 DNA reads TGCGCCAGCAGCCAAGCCCGGGCAGGGATCGAGACCCAGTACTTC. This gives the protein CASSQARAGIETQYF.

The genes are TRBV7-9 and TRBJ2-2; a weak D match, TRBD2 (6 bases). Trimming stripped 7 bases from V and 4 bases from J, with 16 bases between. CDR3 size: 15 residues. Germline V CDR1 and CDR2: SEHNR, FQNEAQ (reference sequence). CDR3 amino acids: CASIDTEEGTGELFF. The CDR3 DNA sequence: TGTGCCAGCATCGATACCGAGGAGGGCACCGGGGAGCTGTTTTTT.

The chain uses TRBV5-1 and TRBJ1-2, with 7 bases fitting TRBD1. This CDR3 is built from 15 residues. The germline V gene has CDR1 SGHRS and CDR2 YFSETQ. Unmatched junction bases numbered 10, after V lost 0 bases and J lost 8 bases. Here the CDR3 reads CASSLGGTAVLGYTF. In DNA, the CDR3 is TGCGCCAGCAGCTTGGGGGGGACAGCCGTATTGGGCTACACCTTC.

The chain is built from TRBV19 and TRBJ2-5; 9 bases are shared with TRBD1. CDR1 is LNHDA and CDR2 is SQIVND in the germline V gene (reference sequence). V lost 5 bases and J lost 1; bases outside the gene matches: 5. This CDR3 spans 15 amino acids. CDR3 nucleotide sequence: TGTGCCAGTAGTCCGGGACAGGGTATCCAAGAGACCCAGTACTTC. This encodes CASSPGQGIQETQYF.

Here the CDR3 reads CASSDLRGVGEKLFF. The CDR3 region has the DNA TGTGCCAGCAGCGATCTCAGGGGAGTTGGTGAAAAACTGTTTTTT. V and J are TRBV5-5 and TRBJ1-4; D possibly corresponds to TRBD1 (6 bases). Trimming stripped 4 bases from V and 7 bases from J, with 17 bases between. The CDR3 is made up of 15 amino acids. Germline CDR1 is SGHKS and CDR2 is YYEKEE (reference sequence).

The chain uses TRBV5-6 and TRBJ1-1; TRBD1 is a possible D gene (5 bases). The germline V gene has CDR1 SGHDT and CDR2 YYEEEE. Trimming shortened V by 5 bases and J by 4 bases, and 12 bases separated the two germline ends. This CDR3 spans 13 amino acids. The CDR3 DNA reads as TGTGCCAGCAGGGGATGGGGGGGCACTGAAGCTTTCTTT. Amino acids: CASRGWGGTEAFF. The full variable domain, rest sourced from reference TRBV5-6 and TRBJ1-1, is DAGVTQSPTHLIKTRGQQVTLRCSPKSGHDTVSWYQQALGQGPQFIFQYYEEEERQRGNFPDRFSGHQFPNYSSELNVNALLLGDSALYLCASRGWGGTEAFFGQGTRLTVV.